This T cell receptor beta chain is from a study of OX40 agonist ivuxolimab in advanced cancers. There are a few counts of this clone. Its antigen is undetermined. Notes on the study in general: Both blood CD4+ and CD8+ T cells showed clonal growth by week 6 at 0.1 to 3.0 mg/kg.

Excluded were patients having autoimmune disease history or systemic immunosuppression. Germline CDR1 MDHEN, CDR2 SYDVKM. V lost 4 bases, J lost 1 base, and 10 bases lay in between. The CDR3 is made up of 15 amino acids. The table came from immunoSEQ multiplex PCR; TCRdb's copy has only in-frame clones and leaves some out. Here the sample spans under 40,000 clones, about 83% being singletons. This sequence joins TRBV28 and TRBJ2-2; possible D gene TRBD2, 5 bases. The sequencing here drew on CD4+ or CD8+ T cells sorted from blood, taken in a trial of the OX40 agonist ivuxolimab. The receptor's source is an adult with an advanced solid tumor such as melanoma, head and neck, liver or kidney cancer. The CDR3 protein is CASSSLEGNTGELFF. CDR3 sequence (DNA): TGTGCCAGCAGTTCACTAGAGGGGAACACCGGGGAGCTGTTTTTT. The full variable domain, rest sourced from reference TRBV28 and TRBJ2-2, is DVKVTQSSRYLVKRTGEKVFLECVQDMDHENMFWYRQDPGLGLRLIYFSYDVKMKEKGDIPEGYSVSREKKERFSLILESASTNQTSMYLCASSSLEGNTGELFFGEGSRLTVL.